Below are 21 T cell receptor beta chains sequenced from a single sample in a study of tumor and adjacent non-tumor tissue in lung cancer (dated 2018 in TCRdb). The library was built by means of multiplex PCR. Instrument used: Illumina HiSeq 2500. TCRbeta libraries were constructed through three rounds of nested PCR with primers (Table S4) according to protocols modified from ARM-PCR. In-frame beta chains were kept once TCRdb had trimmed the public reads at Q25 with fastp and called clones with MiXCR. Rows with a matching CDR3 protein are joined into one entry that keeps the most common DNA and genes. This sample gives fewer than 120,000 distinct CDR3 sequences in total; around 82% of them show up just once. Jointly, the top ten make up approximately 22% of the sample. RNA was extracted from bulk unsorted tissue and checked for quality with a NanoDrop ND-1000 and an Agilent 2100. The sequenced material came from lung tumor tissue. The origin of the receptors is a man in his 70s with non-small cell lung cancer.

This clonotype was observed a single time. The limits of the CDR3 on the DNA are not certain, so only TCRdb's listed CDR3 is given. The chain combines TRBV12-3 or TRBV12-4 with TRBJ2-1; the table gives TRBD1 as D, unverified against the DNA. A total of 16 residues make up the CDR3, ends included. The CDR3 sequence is CASSWGGWGRGNEYFF.

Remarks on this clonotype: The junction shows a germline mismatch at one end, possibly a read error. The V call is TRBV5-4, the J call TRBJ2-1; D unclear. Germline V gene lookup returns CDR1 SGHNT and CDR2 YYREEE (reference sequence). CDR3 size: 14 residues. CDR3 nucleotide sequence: TGTGCTAGCAGCTTGATGGGCTACTACAGTGAGCAGTTCTTC. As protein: CASSLMGYYSEQFF.

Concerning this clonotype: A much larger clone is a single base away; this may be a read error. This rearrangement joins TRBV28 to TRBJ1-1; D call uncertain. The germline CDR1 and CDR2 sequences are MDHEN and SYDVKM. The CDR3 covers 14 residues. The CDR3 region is CASKLGLENSEAFF. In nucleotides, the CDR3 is TGTGCCAGCAAATTAGGTTTGGAGAACAGTGAAGCTTTCTTT.

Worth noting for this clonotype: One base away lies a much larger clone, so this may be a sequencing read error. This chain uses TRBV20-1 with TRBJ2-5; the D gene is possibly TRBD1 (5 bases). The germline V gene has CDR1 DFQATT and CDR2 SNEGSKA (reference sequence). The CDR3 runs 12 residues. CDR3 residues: CSARPRAETKYF. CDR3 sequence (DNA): TGCAGTGCTAGACCCAGGGCAGAGACCAAGTACTTC.

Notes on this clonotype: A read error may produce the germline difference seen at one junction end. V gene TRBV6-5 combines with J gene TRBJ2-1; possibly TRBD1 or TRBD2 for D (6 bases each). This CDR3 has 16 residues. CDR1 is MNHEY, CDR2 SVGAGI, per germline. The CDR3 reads CASTPLRGASYNEQLF. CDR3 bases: TGTGCCAGCACTCCATTGAGGGGGGCTTCCTACAATGAGCAGCTCTTC.

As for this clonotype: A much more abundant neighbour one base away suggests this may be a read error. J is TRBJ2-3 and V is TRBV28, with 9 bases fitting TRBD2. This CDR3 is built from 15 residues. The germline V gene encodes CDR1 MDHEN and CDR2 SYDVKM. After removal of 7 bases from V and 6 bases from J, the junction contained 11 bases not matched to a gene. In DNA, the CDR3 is TGTGCCAGCATTTTGCTCGCGGGGGGGCCGGATACGCAGTATTTT. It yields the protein CASILLAGGPDTQYF.

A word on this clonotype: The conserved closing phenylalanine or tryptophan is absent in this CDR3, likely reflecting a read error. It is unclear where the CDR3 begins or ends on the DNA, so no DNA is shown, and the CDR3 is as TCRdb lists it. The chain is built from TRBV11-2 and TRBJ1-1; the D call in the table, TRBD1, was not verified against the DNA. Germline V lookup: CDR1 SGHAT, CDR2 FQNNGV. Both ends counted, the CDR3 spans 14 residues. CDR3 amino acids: CASSFGGGRTEVFL.

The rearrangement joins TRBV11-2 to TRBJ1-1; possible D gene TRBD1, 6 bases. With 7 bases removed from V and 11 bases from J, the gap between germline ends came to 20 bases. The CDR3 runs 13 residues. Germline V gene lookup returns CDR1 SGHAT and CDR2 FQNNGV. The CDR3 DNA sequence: TGTGCCAGCAAGCTTTCGGGGGGGCGCGTTGCTTTCTTT. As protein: CASKLSGGRVAFF.

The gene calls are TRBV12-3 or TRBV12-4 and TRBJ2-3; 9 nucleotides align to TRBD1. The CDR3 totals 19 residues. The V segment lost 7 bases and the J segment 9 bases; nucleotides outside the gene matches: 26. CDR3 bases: TGTGCCAGCACTTTGGTCCGGGACAGGGAAGGGGAGTTTTGTTTGACGCAGTATTTT. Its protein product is CASTLVRDREGEFCLTQYF.

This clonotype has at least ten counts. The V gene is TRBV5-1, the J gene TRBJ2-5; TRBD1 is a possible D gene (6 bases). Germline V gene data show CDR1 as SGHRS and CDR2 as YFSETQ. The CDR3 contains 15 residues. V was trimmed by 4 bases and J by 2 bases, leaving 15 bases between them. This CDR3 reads CASSTVQGLQETQYF. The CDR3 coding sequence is TGCGCCAGCAGCACCGTACAGGGCCTACAAGAGACCCAGTACTTC.

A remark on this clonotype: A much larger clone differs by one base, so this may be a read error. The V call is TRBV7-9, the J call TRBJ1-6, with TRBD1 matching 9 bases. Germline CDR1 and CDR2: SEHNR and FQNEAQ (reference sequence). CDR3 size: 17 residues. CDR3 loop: CPSSRRDRATINSPLHF. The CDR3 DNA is TGTCCCAGCAGCCGCCGGGACAGGGCCACTATAAATTCACCCCTCCACTTT. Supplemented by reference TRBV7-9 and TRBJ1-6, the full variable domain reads DTGVSQNPRHKITKRGQNVTFRCDPISEHNRLYWYRQTLGQGPEFLTYFQNEAQLEKSRLLSDRFSAERPKGSFSTLEIQRTEQGDSAMYLCPSSRRDRATINSPLHFGNGTRLTVT.

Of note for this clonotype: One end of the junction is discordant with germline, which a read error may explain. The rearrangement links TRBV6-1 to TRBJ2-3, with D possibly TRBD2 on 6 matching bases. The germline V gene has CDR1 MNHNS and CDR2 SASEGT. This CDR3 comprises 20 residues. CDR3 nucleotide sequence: TGTGCCAGCAGTGAAGCGAAATTTTTTGGCGGGGTGTTGTCTGGAGATACGCAGAATTTT. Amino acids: CASSEAKFFGGVLSGDTQNF.

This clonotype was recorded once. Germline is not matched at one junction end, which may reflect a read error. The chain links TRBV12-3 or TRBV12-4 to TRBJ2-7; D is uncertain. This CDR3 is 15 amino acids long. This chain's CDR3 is CASSTSIGRPYEPYF. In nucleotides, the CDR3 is TGTGCCAGTAGTACCTCGATAGGAAGACCCTACGAGCCGTACTTC.

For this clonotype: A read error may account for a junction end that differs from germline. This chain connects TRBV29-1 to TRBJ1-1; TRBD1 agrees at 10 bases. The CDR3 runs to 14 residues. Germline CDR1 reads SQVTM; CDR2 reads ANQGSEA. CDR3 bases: TGCAGCTTTCTGGACAGGGGGAGGGACACTGAGGCTTTCTTT. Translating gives CSFLDRGRDTEAFF.

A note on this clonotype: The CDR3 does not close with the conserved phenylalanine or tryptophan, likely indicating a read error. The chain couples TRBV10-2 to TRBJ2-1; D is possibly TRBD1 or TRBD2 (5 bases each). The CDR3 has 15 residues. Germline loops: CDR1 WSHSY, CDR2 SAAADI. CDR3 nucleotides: TGCGTCAGCAGGTCCCCGGGACCCTCTTCTCATGCGCAGTTCTCC. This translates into CVSRSPGPSSHAQFS.

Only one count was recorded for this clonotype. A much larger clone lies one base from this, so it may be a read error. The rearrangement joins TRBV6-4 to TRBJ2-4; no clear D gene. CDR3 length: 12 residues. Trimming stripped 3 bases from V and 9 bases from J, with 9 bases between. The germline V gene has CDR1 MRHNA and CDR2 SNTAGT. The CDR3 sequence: CASSDINGIQYF. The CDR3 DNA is TGTGCCAGCAGTGATATAAATGGCATTCAGTACTTC.

This CDR3 is CASSLRPGGADTQYF. The CDR3, as DNA: TGTGCCAGCAGCTTAAGGCCAGGTGGGGCAGATACGCAGTATTTT. This chain joins TRBV11-2 and TRBJ2-3; D remains unclear. Germline-derived CDR1 and CDR2 are SGHAT and FQNNGV. This CDR3 region has 15 residues. Trimming removed 2 bases from V and 4 bases from J, with 13 bases in between.

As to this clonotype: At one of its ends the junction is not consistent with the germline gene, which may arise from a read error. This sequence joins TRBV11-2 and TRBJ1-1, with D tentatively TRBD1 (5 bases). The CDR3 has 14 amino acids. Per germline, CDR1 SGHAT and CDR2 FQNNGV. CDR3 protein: CASNFGGGRTETFF. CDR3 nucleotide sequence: TGTGCCAGCAACTTCGGCGGGGGACGGACTGAAACTTTCTTT.

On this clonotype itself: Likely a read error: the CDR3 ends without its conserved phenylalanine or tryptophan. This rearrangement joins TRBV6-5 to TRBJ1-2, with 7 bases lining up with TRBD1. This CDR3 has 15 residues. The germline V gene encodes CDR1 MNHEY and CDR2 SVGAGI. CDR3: CASSYPPGGHYGYTL. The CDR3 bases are TGTGCCAGCAGTTACCCGCCAGGGGGTCACTATGGTTACACCTTG.

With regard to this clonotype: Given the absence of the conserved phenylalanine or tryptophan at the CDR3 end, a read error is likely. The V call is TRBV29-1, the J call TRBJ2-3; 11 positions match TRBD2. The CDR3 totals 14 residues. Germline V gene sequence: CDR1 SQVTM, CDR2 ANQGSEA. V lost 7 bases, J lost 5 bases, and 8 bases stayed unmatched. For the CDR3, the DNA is TGCAGCGCCGCCGGGACTAGCGGCATAGATACGCAGTATTCT. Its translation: CSAAGTSGIDTQYS.

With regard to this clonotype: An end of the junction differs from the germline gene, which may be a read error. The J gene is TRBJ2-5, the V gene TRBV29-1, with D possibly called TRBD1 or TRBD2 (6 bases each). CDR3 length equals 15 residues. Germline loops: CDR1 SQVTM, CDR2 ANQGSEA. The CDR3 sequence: CGVHVGGQVLETQYF. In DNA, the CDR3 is TGCGGCGTCCATGTAGGGGGGCAAGTTCTGGAGACCCAGTACTTC.